In its sample, the clone carrying this TCR beta chain was seen once. Its antigen is unidentified. Measured with immunoSEQ multiplex PCR; TCRdb has only the in-frame clones, and not every one. This table has some 180,000 clones, approximately 90% appearing once. The data were obtained in a study of T cell responses to AZD1222 COVID-19 vaccine. Study-wide results and caveats: Regions 160-218 and 743-854 dominated among vaccine-associated CD4 TCRs spanning spike.

V was clipped by 7 bases and J by 6 bases; unmatched bases: 10. Germline CDR1 is GTSNPN and CDR2 is SVGIG (reference sequence). The CDR3 is 13 amino acids. The chain combines TRBV30 with TRBJ1-2, with TRBD1 matching over 8 bases. The origin of this receptor is an adult who received the AZD1222 COVID-19 vaccine. Source: peripheral blood, taken 28 days after the second AZD1222 dose. The CDR3 DNA follows: TGTGCCTTAATAAACAGGGGGAGCAATGGCTACACCTTC. It codes for CALINRGSNGYTF.